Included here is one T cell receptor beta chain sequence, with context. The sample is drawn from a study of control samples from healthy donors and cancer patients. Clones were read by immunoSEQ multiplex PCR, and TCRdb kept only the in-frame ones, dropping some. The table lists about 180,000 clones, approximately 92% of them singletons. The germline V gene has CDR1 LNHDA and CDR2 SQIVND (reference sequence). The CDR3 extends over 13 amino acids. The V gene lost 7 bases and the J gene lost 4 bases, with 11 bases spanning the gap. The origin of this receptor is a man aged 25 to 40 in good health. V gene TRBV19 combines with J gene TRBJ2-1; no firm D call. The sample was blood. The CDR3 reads CASTAAGYNEQFF. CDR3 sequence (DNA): TGTGCCAGTACAGCCGCAGGATACAATGAGCAGTTCTTC.